This T cell receptor beta chain was sequenced for a study of shared clonotypes between healthy human individuals. Positive CCR7 selection of CD45RO-negative cells yielded the naive CD8 cells, and terminally differentiated effector memory CD45RA+ cells were excluded. Many counts were recorded for this clone. Assay execution took place at the deep level. TCRdb's copy holds only in-frame clones and misses some; the assay was immunoSEQ multiplex PCR. This table holds some 800,000 clones, roughly 92% found once. This CDR3 contains 16 residues. V gave up 3 bases and J gave up 4 bases; unmatched junction bases: 8. Germline CDR1 and CDR2: MNHEY and SMNVEV (reference sequence).

The TCR originated in a man in his thirties or forties in good health. J is TRBJ2-1 and V is TRBV27; 8 nucleotides match TRBD2. The sequenced material came from naive CD8+ T cells sorted from blood. The DNA for the CDR3 is TGTGCCAGCAGTTTTCTCCCGACTAGCGTATACAATGAGCAGTTCTTC. Protein sequence: CASSFLPTSVYNEQFF.